The entry that follows covers one T cell receptor (beta chain) sequence. Sequenced by immunoSEQ multiplex PCR; TCRdb stores in-frame clones only, minus some. The table has 150,000 to 200,000 clones, about 90% seen once. J was trimmed by 4 bases and V by 5 bases; bases with no gene match: 4. This CDR3 is 14 amino acids long. Germline lookup yields CDR1 SGHVS and CDR2 FNYEAQ. The sample belongs to a study of blood T cell repertoires in COVID-19. Study-level information: From T cells, B-cell-depleted T cells, or PBMCs came the material, which was cDNA or gDNA.

Source material: peripheral blood. The TCR comes from a man in his sixties with active or convalescent COVID-19. The V call is TRBV7-6, the J call TRBJ2-2; TRBD1 agrees at 7 bases. For the CDR3, the DNA is TGTGCCAGCAGCCTAACAGGGGCCACCGGGGAGCTGTTTTTT. This sequence encodes CASSLTGATGELFF. Full variable domain (remainder filled in from reference TRBV7-6 and TRBJ2-2): GAGVSQSPRYKVTKRGQDVALRCDPISGHVSLYWYRQALGQGPEFLTYFNYEAQQDKSGLPNDRFSAERPEGSISTLTIQRTEQRDSAMYRCASSLTGATGELFFGEGSRLTVL.